The 12 T cell receptor beta chains below were found in one sample sequenced in a study of blood T cell repertoires in COVID-19. Libraries were prepared by immunoSEQ multiplex PCR; TCRdb keeps only in-frame clonotypes and omits some of them. The sample records roughly 230,000 clones, around 91% being singletons. The sample was peripheral blood. These TCRs come from a woman aged 60-75 years with COVID-19, enrolled during active disease.

The rearrangement joins TRBV19 to TRBJ1-2; 10 bases are shared with TRBD1. The CDR3 spans 14 residues. V lost 8 bases, J lost 7 bases, and 10 bases stayed unmatched. Germline-derived CDR1 and CDR2 are LNHDA and SQIVND (reference sequence). CDR3 sequence reads: CASGSTGGEVGYTF. The CDR3 DNA is TGTGCCAGTGGCTCGACAGGGGGCGAAGTTGGCTACACCTTC. The full variable domain, its missing parts supplied by reference TRBV19 and TRBJ1-2, is DGGITQSPKYLFRKEGQNVTLSCEQNLNHDAMYWYRQDPGQGLRLIYYSQIVNDFQKGDIAEGYSVSREKKESFPLTVTSAQKNPTAFYLCASGSTGGEVGYTFGSGTRLTVV.

This clone was detected only once. This chain joins TRBV21-1 and TRBJ1-2; the DNA was not compared with TRBD1, the D call given in the table. TRBV21-1 is flagged as a pseudogene. CDR3 size: 15 residues. The CDR3 loop is CASSKDRDRIYGYTF. The CDR3, as DNA: TGTGCCAGCAGCAAGGACAGGGACCGCATCTATGGCTACACCTTC.

This clone was detected only a few times. This chain joins TRBV6-5 and TRBJ2-1, with TRBD2 as a possible D gene (6 bases). The CDR3 has 16 residues. Germline CDR1 reads MNHEY; CDR2 reads SVGAGI. V was pared by 4 bases and J by 8 bases, with 21 bases between. CDR3 loop: CASSSPFDGGVDEQFF. The CDR3 bases are TGTGCCAGCAGTTCCCCCTTCGACGGGGGTGTCGATGAGCAGTTCTTC.

This clone was detected once. This chain links TRBV5-1 with TRBJ1-1; no clear D. This CDR3 spans 12 amino acids. Trimming removed 7 bases at V and 1 base at J, with 8 bases between. Germline CDR1 is SGHRS and CDR2 is YFSETQ. CDR3 sequence (DNA): TGCGCCAGCTCCAAGCAGAACACTGAAGCTTTCTTT. This encodes CASSKQNTEAFF.

The chain carries TRBV6-2 or TRBV6-3 and TRBJ1-4, with D tentatively TRBD1 (5 bases). The CDR3 length is 16 residues. Germline-derived CDR1 and CDR2 are MNHEY and SVGEGT. V was clipped by 3 bases and J by 5 bases, with 16 bases between them. The chain's CDR3 is CASSYPAQGGNEKLFF. CDR3 coding DNA: TGTGCCAGCAGTTATCCCGCGCAGGGTGGGAATGAAAAACTGTTTTTT.

The V and J genes are TRBV7-9 and TRBJ1-2; 9 positions agree with TRBD1. CDR1 and CDR2 (germline): SEHNR, FQNEAQ (reference sequence). The V gene end was trimmed by 5 bases and the J gene end by 0 bases; junction bases not matched to a gene: 16. This CDR3 is 19 amino acids long. CDR3 loop: CASSRNPGQGSIANYGYTF. CDR3 bases: TGTGCCAGCAGCCGCAACCCGGGACAGGGTTCGATAGCTAACTATGGCTACACCTTC.

The chain has TRBV7-2 and TRBJ2-1; 7 bases map to TRBD2. The CDR3 totals 15 residues. Germline assignment: CDR1 SGHTA and CDR2 FQGNSA. The J segment lost 2 bases and the V segment lost 8 bases, leaving 9 bases of the junction unmatched. In DNA, the CDR3 is TGTGCCAGCGCATGGGGAGCGGGGCCCTACAATGAGCAGTTCTTC. Protein sequence: CASAWGAGPYNEQFF.

In DNA form, the CDR3 reads TGTGCCAGCTCGTTATTATCGGGAATTAGCAATCAGCCCCAGCATTTT. Encoded protein: CASSLLSGISNQPQHF. The rearrangement joins TRBV27 to TRBJ1-5; unclear D gene. With 8 bases removed from V and 0 bases from J, the gap between germline ends came to 17 bases. Germline V gene sequence: CDR1 MNHEY, CDR2 SMNVEV (reference sequence). This CDR3 has 16 residues.

The V gene is TRBV6-1, the J gene TRBJ2-1; possible D gene TRBD1, 5 bases. Deletions cut 3 bases from V and 8 bases from J, with 11 bases between. The CDR3 length is 13 residues. Germline values: CDR1 MNHNS, CDR2 SASEGT. The CDR3 reads CASSDWQGDEQFF. As DNA, the CDR3 is TGTGCCAGCAGTGATTGGCAGGGCGATGAGCAGTTCTTC.

With respect to this clone: This same CDR3 is encoded by further DNA sequences in the sample. The chain employs TRBV11-2 and TRBJ2-1, with TRBD1 as a possible D gene (6 bases). The CDR3 covers 15 residues. Trimming removed 0 bases at V and 1 base at J, with 7 bases between. CDR1 SGHAT and CDR2 FQNNGV come from the germline V gene. CDR3 residues: CASSLDRGSYNEQFF. CDR3 coding DNA: TGTGCCAGCAGCTTAGACAGGGGTTCCTACAATGAGCAGTTCTTC. The whole variable domain, filled in from reference TRBV11-2 and TRBJ2-1, reads EAGVAQSPRYKIIEKRQSVAFWCNPISGHATLYWYQQILGQGPKLLIQFQNNGVVDDSQLPKDRFSAERLKGVDSTLKIQPAKLEDSAVYLCASSLDRGSYNEQFFGPGTRLTVL.

The V call is TRBV5-1, the J call TRBJ2-7, with D unresolved. Trimming removed 0 bases from V and 0 bases from J, with 7 bases in between. Germline CDR1 and CDR2: SGHRS and YFSETQ. The CDR3 consists of 14 residues. The chain's CDR3 is CASSLDDNSYEQYF. CDR3 sequence (DNA): TGCGCCAGCAGCTTGGATGACAACTCCTACGAGCAGTACTTC.

The chain recombines TRBV7-2 with TRBJ1-2; 10 bases line up with TRBD1. Per germline, CDR1 SGHTA and CDR2 FQGNSA. CDR3 length equals 15 residues. V shed 6 bases and J 5 bases; nucleotides not matched to a gene: 9. The CDR3 region is CASSPGQGVLYGYTF. The CDR3 nucleotides read TGTGCCAGCAGTCCTGGACAGGGGGTTCTTTATGGCTACACCTTC.